A single sample gave rise to the 21 T cell receptor beta chains below, sequenced in a study of type 1 regulatory T cells. Antigens of these TCRs are unknown. TCRdb reprocessed the reads with MiXCR, giving one entry per CDR3 protein. The sample has tens of thousands of distinct CDR3 sequences, around 70% seen once. The sequencing sample was made of cultured T cells, either the whole culture or a sorted T cell fraction (not recorded which). The subset here: Tr1-enriched cell product generated in vitro against host alloantigens. These receptor sequences come from a human donor in good health.

This chain uses TRBV18 with TRBJ1-5; D unclear. The CDR3 is 15 residues long. Between the trimmed V and J ends, which lost 3 bases and 0 bases, there was a span of 9 bases. Per germline, CDR1 KGHSH and CDR2 LQKENI. CDR3 sequence (DNA): TGTGCCAGCTCACCGGGCCAGCTTAGCAATCAGCCCCAGCATTTT. Its protein product is CASSPGQLSNQPQHF.

The chain uses TRBV12-3 or TRBV12-4 and TRBJ1-1; D gene unclear. V lost 5 bases to trimming and J lost 8 bases, with 12 bases between them. The CDR3 spans 12 residues. The CDR3 DNA reads as TGTGCCAGCAGTGGGCCCGGTACGGAAGCTTTCTTT. It codes for CASSGPGTEAFF.

This clonotype was seen a few times. The chain carries TRBV7-2 and TRBJ2-3, with TRBD1 identical over 7 bases. Unmatched junction bases numbered 6, after V lost 3 bases and J lost 0 bases. Germline V lookup: CDR1 SGHTA, CDR2 FQGNSA. The length of the CDR3 is 16 residues. DNA of the CDR3: TGTGCCAGCAGCTTCAGAGGGACAGCTAGCACAGATACGCAGTATTTT. The encoded protein is CASSFRGTASTDTQYF.

This chain connects TRBV15 to TRBJ1-6; D is undetermined. Germline-derived CDR1 and CDR2 are LNHNV and YYDKDF (reference sequence). The V end was cut by 3 bases, the J end by 8 bases, with 8 bases between. CDR3 size: 13 residues. The CDR3 sequence is CATSRGLYSPLHF. In nucleotides, the CDR3 is TGTGCCACCAGCAGGGGTCTGTATTCACCCCTCCACTTT.

This chain links TRBV7-2 with TRBJ2-3; perhaps TRBD2 as D (6 bases). This CDR3 is 13 amino acids long. Germline-derived CDR1 and CDR2 are SGHTA and FQGNSA. Trimming cost V 5 bases and J 3 bases, with 9 bases left between them. The CDR3 spells CASSRGTTDTQYF. The CDR3 region has the DNA TGTGCCAGCAGCCGAGGGACTACAGATACGCAGTATTTT.

In its sample, this clonotype was seen a few times. V usage is TRBV6-5 and J usage is TRBJ2-7; D perhaps matches TRBD1 (5 bases). Germline V lookup: CDR1 MNHEY, CDR2 SVGAGI. The CDR3 covers 12 residues. The V end was cut by 10 bases, the J end by 5 bases, with 15 bases between. CDR3 residues: CATRPPDNEQYF. CDR3 in DNA: TGTGCCACCCGACCCCCGGACAACGAGCAGTACTTC.

The chain links TRBV24-1 to TRBJ2-3, with 12 nucleotides matching TRBD1. Germline CDR1 reads KGHDR; CDR2 reads SFDVKD. This CDR3 comprises 16 residues. The ends lost 3 bases at V and 4 bases at J; junction bases unmatched: 4. The DNA for the CDR3 is TGTGCCACCAGTGATGCGGGACAGGGGGCCGCAGATACGCAGTATTTT. It encodes CATSDAGQGAADTQYF.

The rearrangement joins TRBV20-1 to TRBJ2-7; TRBD2 matches at 8 bases. Germline CDR1 and CDR2: DFQATT and SNEGSKA (reference sequence). The CDR3 loop spans 14 amino acids. V lost 7 bases to trimming and J lost 2 bases; unmatched junction nucleotides: 10. Here the CDR3 DNA reads TGCAGTGGCCGTCCCGCCGGGGGGGCCTACGAGCAGTACTTC. Translated, it gives CSGRPAGGAYEQYF.

The chain is built from TRBV28 and TRBJ1-5; perhaps TRBD1 as D (5 bases). This CDR3 is 12 amino acids long. V lost 7 bases and J lost 11, with 15 bases in between. Germline V gene data show CDR1 as MDHEN and CDR2 as SYDVKM. The CDR3 region has the DNA TGTGCCAGCACCCGGGGCGCCGGGTCCCAGCATTTT. It codes for CASTRGAGSQHF.

J is TRBJ2-5 and V is TRBV9; D call uncertain. In germline, CDR1 is SGDLS, CDR2 YYNGEE. V was clipped by 5 bases and J by 2 bases, with 13 bases between them. There are 14 residues in the CDR3. Here the CDR3 reads CASSTFGGQETQYF. The CDR3 region has the DNA TGTGCCAGCAGTACCTTCGGTGGACAAGAGACCCAGTACTTC.

The gene calls are TRBV12-3 or TRBV12-4 and TRBJ1-1; D possibly corresponds to TRBD1 (6 bases). Trimming left V 1 base short and J 4 bases short, with 13 bases between. The CDR3 totals 15 residues. CDR3 sequence reads: CASSLGGALRTEAFF. CDR3 coding DNA: TGTGCCAGCAGTTTAGGGGGGGCCCTGCGCACTGAAGCTTTCTTT.

In its sample, this clonotype was seen a few times. The chain joins TRBV12-3 or TRBV12-4 to TRBJ2-7; 10 bases map to TRBD1. The CDR3 length is 17 residues. After removal of 3 bases from V and 7 bases from J, the junction contained 15 bases not matched to a gene. The CDR3 bases are TGTGCCAGCAGTTTGCTCTATTCCGGGACAGGGGTCGGGGAGCAGTACTTC. Amino acids: CASSLLYSGTGVGEQYF.

V gene TRBV7-6 combines with J gene TRBJ2-5; D is ambiguous. Germline CDR1 and CDR2: SGHVS and FNYEAQ. This CDR3 is 14 amino acids long. The V end lost 1 base, the J end lost 4 bases, and 10 bases lay between the germline ends. The CDR3 is CASSLGPDRETQYF. Here the CDR3 DNA reads TGTGCCAGCAGCTTAGGTCCGGACCGAGAGACCCAGTACTTC.

The chain combines TRBV10-3 with TRBJ1-6; 8 bases line up with TRBD1. Trimming took 10 bases from V and 9 from J; bases not matched to a gene: 8. This CDR3 has 13 residues. The V gene's germline CDR1 is ENHRY and CDR2 SYGVKD. CDR3 nucleotides: TGTGCCAACGCGGACAGGGATGGTTCACCCCTCCACTTT. Translating gives CANADRDGSPLHF.

V gene TRBV12-3 or TRBV12-4 combines with J gene TRBJ1-5; D gene uncertain. The germline V and J ends were trimmed by 8 bases and 2 bases, with 13 bases remaining between them. The CDR3 consists of 14 residues. In nucleotides, the CDR3 is TGTGCCAGCTCGCGGGGTCGGGGCAATCAGCCCCAGCATTTT. Protein product: CASSRGRGNQPQHF.

The chain employs TRBV7-9 and TRBJ2-2; D ambiguous. From germline, CDR1 is SEHNR and CDR2 FQNEAQ (reference sequence). Trimming took 11 bases from V and 4 from J, leaving 11 bases between them. The CDR3 is 12 amino acids. The CDR3 nucleotides are TGTGCCGCTAGTGGGTTCACCGGGGAGCTGTTTTTT. Protein sequence: CAASGFTGELFF.

V and J are TRBV7-8 and TRBJ1-6, with a weak D call TRBD1 (6 bases). The CDR3 is 13 residues long. Germline V gives CDR1 SGHVS, CDR2 FQNEAQ. Trimming pared 3 bases from V and 6 bases from J, leaving 6 bases between. In DNA form, the CDR3 reads TGTGCCAGCAGCTTGGGGGCTAATTCACCCCTCCACTTT. Translation: CASSLGANSPLHF.

The V gene is TRBV4-1, the J gene TRBJ1-2; the D gene is possibly TRBD1 (5 bases). CDR3 size: 17 residues. Germline values: CDR1 MGHRA, CDR2 YSYEKL. Trimming cost V 1 base and J 3 bases, with 18 bases left between them. CDR3 sequence reads: CASSQANPRATYYGYTF. CDR3 sequence (DNA): TGCGCCAGCAGCCAAGCCAACCCCAGGGCGACCTACTATGGCTACACCTTC.

The chain combines TRBV27 with TRBJ1-6, with D perhaps TRBD1 (6 bases). The length of the CDR3 is 14 residues. V was cut by 4 bases and J by 8 bases, with 12 bases left in between. The germline CDR1 and CDR2 sequences are MNHEY and SMNVEV (reference sequence). DNA for the CDR3: TGTGCCAGCAGTTCGGGGGGCCGTTATTCACCCCTCCACTTT. Translating gives CASSSGGRYSPLHF.

CDR3 residues: CASSQVRSGEPQHF. CDR3 nucleotides: TGCGCCAGCAGCCAAGTCCGTTCGGGGGAGCCCCAGCATTTT. The chain employs TRBV4-1 and TRBJ1-5, with D maybe TRBD1 (5 bases). Germline CDR1 and CDR2: MGHRA and YSYEKL. Between the trimmed V and J ends, which lost 1 base and 8 bases, there was a span of 12 bases. The CDR3 totals 14 residues.

In this sample, this clonotype turned up a few times. V usage is TRBV18 and J usage is TRBJ2-2; no clear D. Trimming took off 8 bases at V and 2 bases at J, with 9 bases between the two ends. CDR1 and CDR2 from the germline V gene are KGHSH and LQKENI. The CDR3 sequence is 13 residues long. CDR3 amino acids: CASRRSNTGELFF. The CDR3 DNA reads TGTGCCAGCCGAAGAAGTAACACCGGGGAGCTGTTTTTT.